These 23 T cell receptor beta chains share one sample of origin, sequenced in a study of blood T cell repertoires in COVID-19. Sequenced by immunoSEQ multiplex PCR; TCRdb stores in-frame clones only, minus some. The table has 150,000 to 190,000 clones, about 80% seen once. Sequencing input: PBMCs or T cells enriched from blood (not recorded which). The receptors derive from a middle-aged man who had recovered from COVID-19.

The CDR3 spells CASSRDRPSGYTF. The CDR3 region has the DNA TGTGCCAGCAGCCGGGACAGGCCGTCTGGCTACACCTTC. The chain carries TRBV7-8 and TRBJ1-2, with 8 bases lining up with TRBD1. The CDR3 length is 13 residues. The germline CDR1 and CDR2 sequences are SGHVS and FQNEAQ. V trimming: 5 bases; J trimming: 7 bases; junction bases outside the gene matches: 6.

The chain recombines TRBV5-6 with TRBJ1-5, with TRBD1 matching over 9 bases. V shed 7 bases, J shed 5 bases, and the junction held 4 bases outside the gene matches. Germline lookup yields CDR1 SGHDT and CDR2 YYEEEE. The length of the CDR3 is 13 residues. The CDR3 DNA reads as TGTGCCAGCGGCACAGGGGGCCATCAGCCCCAGCATTTT. It encodes CASGTGGHQPQHF.

This clone was recorded at least ten times. The V and J genes are TRBV19 and TRBJ1-5; possibly TRBD1 for D (5 bases). In germline, CDR1 is LNHDA, CDR2 SQIVND (reference sequence). Trimming pared 3 bases from V and 1 base from J, leaving 10 bases between. The CDR3 runs to 15 residues. CDR3 residues: CASSMQGGSNQPQHF. The CDR3, as DNA: TGTGCCAGTAGTATGCAGGGTGGAAGCAATCAGCCCCAGCATTTT. The variable domain in full, with the rest retrieved from reference TRBV19 and TRBJ1-5, is DGGITQSPKYLFRKEGQNVTLSCEQNLNHDAMYWYRQDPGQGLRLIYYSQIVNDFQKGDIAEGYSVSREKKESFPLTVTSAQKNPTAFYLCASSMQGGSNQPQHFGDGTRLSIL.

The gene calls are TRBV5-6 and TRBJ1-5; 10 bases align to TRBD1. The trim removed 4 bases at V and 5 bases at J, leaving 6 bases unmatched. Germline loops: CDR1 SGHDT, CDR2 YYEEEE. The CDR3 is 15 amino acids. CDR3 residues: CASSPGQGSHQPQHF. The CDR3 DNA sequence: TGTGCCAGCAGCCCGGGACAGGGGTCCCATCAGCCCCAGCATTTT.

V gene TRBV7-3 combines with J gene TRBJ2-3, with D tentatively TRBD2 (5 bases). Between the trimmed V and J ends, which lost 5 bases and 6 bases, there was a span of 21 bases. The CDR3 spans 16 residues. Germline assignment: CDR1 SGHTA and CDR2 FQGTGA. CDR3 DNA sequence: TGTGCCAGCAGCCAATCGGACCAGCGGCGTGTGGATACGCAGTATTTT. Its translation: CASSQSDQRRVDTQYF.

The genes are TRBV5-1 and TRBJ2-3; D not certain. Germline V lookup: CDR1 SGHRS, CDR2 YFSETQ. The CDR3 has 14 residues. Trimming cost V 4 bases and J 1 base, with 10 bases left between them. Here the CDR3 reads CASSLGPGTDTQYF. The CDR3 DNA is TGCGCCAGCAGCCTTGGCCCAGGCACAGATACGCAGTATTTT.

This clone was found a few times. The chain joins TRBV30 to TRBJ2-5; TRBD1 agrees at 9 bases. The J segment lost 3 bases and the V segment lost 7 bases, leaving 6 bases of the junction unmatched. CDR3 size: 13 residues. CDR1 is GTSNPN, CDR2 SVGIG, per germline (reference sequence). The CDR3 spells CAYAQGAEETQYF. The CDR3 DNA reads as TGTGCCTACGCACAGGGGGCTGAAGAGACCCAGTACTTC. Full variable domain (rest looked up from reference TRBV30 and TRBJ2-5): SQTIHQWPATLVQPVGSPLSLECTVEGTSNPNLYWYRQAAGRGLQLLFYSVGIGQISSEVPQNLSASRPQDRQFILSSKKLLLSDSGFYLCAYAQGAEETQYFGPGTRLLVL.

Regarding this clone: The same CDR3 also results from other DNA sequences found in this sample. V gene TRBV9 combines with J gene TRBJ2-5, with a tentative D call TRBD2 (5 bases). This CDR3 spans 13 amino acids. In germline, CDR1 is SGDLS, CDR2 YYNGEE. The V gene lost 3 bases and the J gene lost 5 bases, with 11 bases spanning the gap. The CDR3 sequence is CASSATSSETQYF. The CDR3 DNA is TGTGCCAGCAGCGCAACTAGTTCCGAGACCCAGTACTTC.

A single count supports this clone. This rearrangement joins TRBV27 to TRBJ2-5; 10 bases agree with TRBD1. J was trimmed by 4 bases and V by 6 bases; bases with no gene match: 5. CDR1 is MNHEY and CDR2 is SMNVEV in the germline V gene (reference sequence). The CDR3 extends over 14 amino acids. The chain's CDR3 is CASSRDRGPETQYF. In DNA form, the CDR3 reads TGTGCCAGCAGCCGGGACAGGGGTCCAGAGACCCAGTACTTC.

V and J are TRBV6-5 and TRBJ2-7; 8 bases fit TRBD2. The CDR3 sequence is 15 residues long. Trimming at V came to 2 bases and at J to 7 bases, leaving 10 bases not matched to a gene. CDR1 is MNHEY and CDR2 is SVGAGI in the germline V gene. The CDR3 nucleotides are TGTGCCAGCAGTTACGTCGGGGGGGCCAATGGAGAGCAGTACTTC. Residues: CASSYVGGANGEQYF.

This clone was seen a single time. The V gene is TRBV4-2, the J gene TRBJ2-7; 12 nucleotides agree with TRBD1. Germline CDR1 LGHNA, CDR2 YNFKEQ. The CDR3 is made up of 15 amino acids. The J segment lost 5 bases and the V segment lost 1 base, leaving 3 bases of the junction unmatched. The CDR3 is CASSQGGTGGNEQYF. The DNA for the CDR3 is TGTGCCAGCAGCCAAGGAGGGACAGGGGGCAACGAGCAGTACTTC.

This CDR3 reads CASSGSSRETQYF. In nucleotides, the CDR3 is TGTGCCAGTTCTGGGAGCAGTCGGGAGACCCAGTACTTC. The gene calls are TRBV19 and TRBJ2-5; D is possibly TRBD2 (5 bases). The V gene lost 8 bases and the J gene lost 5 bases, with 15 bases spanning the gap. The CDR3 is made up of 13 amino acids. Germline V gene data show CDR1 as LNHDA and CDR2 as SQIVND (reference sequence).

This sequence joins TRBV27 and TRBJ2-6, with D unclear. Germline assignment: CDR1 MNHEY and CDR2 SMNVEV (reference sequence). The ends were cut back, 7 bases at V and 0 bases at J, with 13 bases in the middle. The CDR3 has 16 amino acids. The CDR3 here is CASTKTVISGANVLTF. DNA of the CDR3: TGTGCCAGCACCAAGACTGTGATCTCTGGGGCCAACGTCCTGACTTTC.

This chain connects TRBV9 to TRBJ2-1, with 11 bases matching TRBD2. Per the germline V gene, CDR1 is SGDLS and CDR2 is YYNGEE. J gave up 4 bases and V 4 bases, and 7 bases lay outside the gene matches. This CDR3 is built from 16 residues. Written as DNA, the CDR3 is TGTGCCAGCAGCCCATTAGCGGGGGGGATTTACAATGAGCAGTTCTTC. This gives the protein CASSPLAGGIYNEQFF.

The chain carries TRBV5-1 and TRBJ2-7, with D unclear. Trimming took 0 bases from V and 0 from J, leaving 7 bases between them. The CDR3 extends over 14 amino acids. Germline V gene lookup returns CDR1 SGHRS and CDR2 YFSETQ. The chain's CDR3 is CASSLGRSSYEQYF. DNA of the CDR3: TGCGCCAGCAGCTTGGGGCGGTCCTCCTACGAGCAGTACTTC. Full variable domain (remainder filled in from reference TRBV5-1 and TRBJ2-7): KAGVTQTPRYLIKTRGQQVTLSCSPISGHRSVSWYQQTPGQGLQFLFEYFSETQRNKGNFPGRFSGRQFSNSRSEMNVSTLELGDSALYLCASSLGRSSYEQYFGPGTRLTVT.

J is TRBJ1-2 and V is TRBV19; TRBD1 is a possible D gene (5 bases). The CDR3 contains 16 residues. The ends were cut back, 4 bases at V and 2 bases at J, with 17 bases in the middle. Germline CDR1 reads LNHDA; CDR2 reads SQIVND (reference sequence). The CDR3 here is CASSKDKKGGNYGYTF. The CDR3 bases are TGTGCCAGTAGTAAGGACAAGAAGGGAGGCAACTATGGCTACACCTTC. The whole variable domain, filled in from reference TRBV19 and TRBJ1-2, reads DGGITQSPKYLFRKEGQNVTLSCEQNLNHDAMYWYRQDPGQGLRLIYYSQIVNDFQKGDIAEGYSVSREKKESFPLTVTSAQKNPTAFYLCASSKDKKGGNYGYTFGSGTRLTVV.

The genes are TRBV3-1 (or the pseudogene TRBV3-2) and TRBJ1-1; D not resolved. Between the trimmed V and J ends, which lost 3 bases and 4 bases, there was a span of 9 bases. Germline V gene sequence: CDR1 LGHDT, CDR2 YNNKEL (reference sequence). The CDR3 is made up of 13 amino acids. The DNA for the CDR3 is TGTGCCAGCAGCCATGTTGTCGGCACTGAAGCTTTCTTT. This translates into CASSHVVGTEAFF.

The chain is built from TRBV6-5 and TRBJ1-1; D is ambiguous. This CDR3 comprises 11 residues. V was pared by 4 bases and J by 11 bases, with 11 bases between. The germline gives CDR1 MNHEY, CDR2 SVGAGI. The CDR3 loop reads CASSSRAGAFF. CDR3 DNA sequence: TGTGCCAGCAGTTCCCGAGCGGGGGCTTTCTTT.

The J gene is TRBJ1-1, the V gene TRBV5-1; 10 nucleotides match TRBD1. V dropped 3 bases and J dropped 1; count of bases not matched to a gene: 3. CDR3 size: 15 residues. Per germline, CDR1 SGHRS and CDR2 YFSETQ. The CDR3 DNA reads TGCGCCAGCAGCTGGGGGACAGGGGCGAACACTGAAGCTTTCTTT. Its translation: CASSWGTGANTEAFF.

The chain has TRBV5-1 and TRBJ2-7; the D is unclear. CDR1 SGHRS and CDR2 YFSETQ come from the germline V gene. V was cut by 2 bases and J by 1 base, with 7 bases left in between. The CDR3 is 13 residues long. The CDR3 sequence: CASSFGSSYEQYF. In DNA, the CDR3 is TGCGCCAGCAGCTTTGGCAGTTCCTACGAGCAGTACTTC.

The rearrangement links TRBV15 to TRBJ2-5, with a weak D call TRBD2 (6 bases). V lost 5 bases and J 5 bases, leaving 9 bases between the germline ends. This CDR3 is 12 amino acids long. Looked up from germline, CDR1 is LNHNV and CDR2 is YYDKDF (reference sequence). CDR3 bases: TGTGCCACCAGCCGCGGGGAGGAGACCCAGTACTTC. Its protein product is CATSRGEETQYF. The full variable domain, its missing parts supplied by reference TRBV15 and TRBJ2-5, is DAMVIQNPRYQVTQFGKPVTLSCSQTLNHNVMYWYQQKSSQAPKLLFHYYDKDFNNEADTPDNFQSRRPNTSFCFLDIRSPGLGDTAMYLCATSRGEETQYFGPGTRLLVL.

The chain uses TRBV7-6 and TRBJ2-7; no firm D call. The V and J ends lost 0 bases and 8 bases respectively, with 17 bases between them. This CDR3 comprises 15 residues. Per germline, CDR1 SGHVS and CDR2 FNYEAQ. The CDR3 sequence is CASSLAISPISQQYF. For the CDR3, the DNA is TGTGCCAGCAGCTTAGCTATTAGCCCGATCTCTCAGCAGTACTTC.

This clone was picked up one time. J is TRBJ2-2 and V is TRBV19; TRBD1 matches 9 bases. Trimming at V came to 6 bases and at J to 2 bases, leaving 4 bases not matched to a gene. Germline V gives CDR1 LNHDA, CDR2 SQIVND (reference sequence). The CDR3 sequence is 15 residues long. CDR3 coding DNA: TGTGCCAGTAGCCGACAGGGGGTTAACACCGGGGAGCTGTTTTTT. Protein sequence: CASSRQGVNTGELFF.